A selection of T cell receptor beta chains follows, all from one sample in a study of T cells in Graves' hyperthyroidism and ophthalmopathy. A single record per CDR3 protein comes from TCRdb applying MiXCR to the multiplex PCR reads. The data hold hundreds of thousands of distinct CDR3 sequences, with over 15% observed a single time. The sequencing sample was made of blood. These receptors all come from a woman between 18 and 30 years old with Graves' hyperthyroidism. CDR3s include the opening cysteine and the closing phenylalanine or tryptophan. A D gene is named only where the DNA matches it firmly. Clone size is shown for a subset of rows, as once, few, many or a class of expanded clone.

>TRBJ2-7|TRBV5-1|-|13|TRBD1
CASSRDSQYEQYF
TGCGCCAGCAGCCGGGACAGCCAGTACGAGCAGTACTTC
>TRBJ2-7|TRBV3-1|-|15|TRBD2
CASSQDALAGQEQYF
TGTGCCAGCAGCCAAGATGCGCTAGCGGGACAAGAGCAGTACTTC
>TRBJ2-7|TRBV20-1|-|14|TRBD1
CSATMDRGQYEQYF
TGCAGTGCCACAATGGACAGGGGGCAATACGAGCAGTACTTC
>TRBJ1-1|TRBV7-2|many|13|-
CASTWGVNTEAFF
TGTGCCAGCACCTGGGGGGTTAACACTGAAGCTTTCTTT
>TRBJ2-1|TRBV6-5|many|16|-
CASSYSTRGYVNEQFF
TGTGCCAGCAGTTACTCGACCAGGGGATACGTCAATGAGCAGTTCTTC
>TRBJ2-7|TRBV7-8|-|17|-
CASSLARGRTGTYEQYF
TGTGCCAGCAGCTTAGCTCGGGGTCGGACGGGGACCTACGAGCAGTACTTC
>TRBJ1-2|TRBV20-1|-|14|-
CSARAGAVNYGYTF
TGCAGTGCTAGAGCGGGAGCAGTAAACTATGGCTACACCTTC
>TRBJ2-7|TRBV11-1|many|15|TRBD2
CASSLGASGAYEQYF
TGTGCCAGCAGCTTAGGGGCTAGCGGAGCCTACGAGCAGTACTTC
>TRBJ1-1|TRBV11-2|many|20|-
CASSLGWGWLSGAGRPEAFF
TGTGCCAGCAGCCTCGGCTGGGGCTGGTTATCGGGGGCTGGTAGGCCTGAAGCTTTCTTT
>TRBJ2-4|TRBV19|few|13|-
CASSRGNKNIQYF
TGTGCCAGTTCGAGGGGCAACAAAAACATTCAGTACTTC
>TRBJ2-3|TRBV18|many|14|-
CASSPAQYTDTQYF
TGTGCCAGCTCACCTGCACAGTACACAGATACGCAGTATTTT
>TRBJ2-5|TRBV7-9|few|11|-
CASSLEEGVDF
TGTGCCAGCAGCTTAGAAGAGGGTGTCGACTTC
>TRBJ2-5|TRBV28|many|14|-
CASSLGGTQETQYF
TGTGCCAGCAGTTTAGGCGGGACCCAAGAGACCCAGTACTTC
>TRBJ2-3|TRBV24-1|few|18|-
CATSDTARGSGLTDTQYF
TGTGCCACCAGTGATACCGCCCGGGGAAGCGGACTCACAGATACGCAGTATTTT
>TRBJ2-7|TRBV6-1|few|16|TRBD1
CASSRPLDRGLYEQYF
TGTGCCAGCAGCCGCCCCTTGGACAGGGGGCTCTACGAGCAGTACTTC
>TRBJ2-7|TRBV10-3|few|15|-
CAIRTAGGSSYEQYF
TGTGCCATCAGAACCGCCGGGGGCTCGTCCTACGAGCAGTACTTC
>TRBJ2-7|TRBV18|few|17|-
CASSPPSVAPMVSEQYF
TGTGCCAGCTCACCACCCTCAGTGGCACCCATGGTATCCGAGCAGTACTTC